The clone carrying this TCR beta chain came up many times. Its antigen is not identified. The data are from a study of T cell responses to AZD1222 COVID-19 vaccine. The CDR3 is 15 residues long. Germline CDR1 and CDR2: MNHNS and SASEGT. The V and J ends lost 2 bases and 4 bases respectively, with 12 bases between them. TCRdb keeps only in-frame clones here, not all; method: immunoSEQ multiplex PCR. The data contain roughly 120,000 clones, roughly nine tenths of them singletons. Whole-study findings and limits: Repertoires were collected only later (after the peak T cell response had occurred). Regions 160-218 and 743-854 dominated among vaccine-associated CD4 TCRs spanning spike. In the spike-specific TCR repertoire, nearly half reportedly target unmutated variant regions.

Specimen: peripheral blood, collected on day 0 of AZD1222 vaccination. V gene TRBV6-1 combines with J gene TRBJ1-3; D is possibly TRBD1 (6 bases). The sequence was obtained from an adult in good health. Here the CDR3 reads CASSELEGEGNTIYF. The CDR3 region has the DNA TGTGCCAGCAGTGAATTGGAGGGGGAGGGAAACACCATATATTTT.